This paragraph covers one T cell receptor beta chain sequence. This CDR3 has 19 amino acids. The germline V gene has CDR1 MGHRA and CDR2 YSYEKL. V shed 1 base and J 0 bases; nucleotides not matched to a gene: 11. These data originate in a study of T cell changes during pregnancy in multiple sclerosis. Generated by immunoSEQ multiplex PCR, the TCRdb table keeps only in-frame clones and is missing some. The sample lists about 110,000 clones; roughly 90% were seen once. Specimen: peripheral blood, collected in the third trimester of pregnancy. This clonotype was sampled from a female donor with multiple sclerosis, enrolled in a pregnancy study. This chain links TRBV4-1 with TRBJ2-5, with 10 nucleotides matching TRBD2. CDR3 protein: CASSQAGTGSGGYQETQYF. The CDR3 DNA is TGCGCCAGCAGCCAAGCCGGGACCGGTAGCGGGGGGTACCAAGAGACCCAGTACTTC.